Described below is a single T cell receptor beta chain sequence and its context. This sample was included in a study of healthy donors' naive CD4 and CD8 T cells. A linear amplification protocol produced the TCR libraries from roughly 0.5 ug of total RNA. Each CDR3 protein gets one entry after TCRdb re-called the reads with MiXCR. Found here are about 180,000 distinct CDR3 sequences, 65% to 75% of them singletons; the top ten hold less than 2.5%. The V gene's germline CDR1 is MNHEY and CDR2 SVGAGI. CDR3 length: 14 residues. Trimming left V 7 bases short and J 0 bases short, with 12 bases between. Source material: naive CD4+ and CD8+ T cells sorted from blood, pooled from several donors. This sequence was found in a pool of human donors in good health; the sample pools cells from several healthy donors. V and J are TRBV6-5 and TRBJ1-2; the D is unclear. This CDR3 reads CASKVGHPNYGYTF. CDR3 nucleotide sequence: TGTGCCAGCAAGGTGGGCCACCCTAACTATGGCTACACCTTC.